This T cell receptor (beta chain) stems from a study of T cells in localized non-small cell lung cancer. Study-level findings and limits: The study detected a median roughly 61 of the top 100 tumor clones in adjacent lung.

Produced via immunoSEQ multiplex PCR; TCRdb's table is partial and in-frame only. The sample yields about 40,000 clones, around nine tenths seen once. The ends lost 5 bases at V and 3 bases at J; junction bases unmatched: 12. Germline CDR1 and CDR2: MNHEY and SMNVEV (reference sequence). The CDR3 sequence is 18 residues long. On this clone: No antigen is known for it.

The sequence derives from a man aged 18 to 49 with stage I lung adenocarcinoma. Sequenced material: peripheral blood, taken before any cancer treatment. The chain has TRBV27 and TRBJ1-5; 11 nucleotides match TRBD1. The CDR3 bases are TGTGCCAGCAGTCCGAGCCTCGGACAGGGGGCTACCAATCAGCCCCAGCATTTT. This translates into CASSPSLGQGATNQPQHF.